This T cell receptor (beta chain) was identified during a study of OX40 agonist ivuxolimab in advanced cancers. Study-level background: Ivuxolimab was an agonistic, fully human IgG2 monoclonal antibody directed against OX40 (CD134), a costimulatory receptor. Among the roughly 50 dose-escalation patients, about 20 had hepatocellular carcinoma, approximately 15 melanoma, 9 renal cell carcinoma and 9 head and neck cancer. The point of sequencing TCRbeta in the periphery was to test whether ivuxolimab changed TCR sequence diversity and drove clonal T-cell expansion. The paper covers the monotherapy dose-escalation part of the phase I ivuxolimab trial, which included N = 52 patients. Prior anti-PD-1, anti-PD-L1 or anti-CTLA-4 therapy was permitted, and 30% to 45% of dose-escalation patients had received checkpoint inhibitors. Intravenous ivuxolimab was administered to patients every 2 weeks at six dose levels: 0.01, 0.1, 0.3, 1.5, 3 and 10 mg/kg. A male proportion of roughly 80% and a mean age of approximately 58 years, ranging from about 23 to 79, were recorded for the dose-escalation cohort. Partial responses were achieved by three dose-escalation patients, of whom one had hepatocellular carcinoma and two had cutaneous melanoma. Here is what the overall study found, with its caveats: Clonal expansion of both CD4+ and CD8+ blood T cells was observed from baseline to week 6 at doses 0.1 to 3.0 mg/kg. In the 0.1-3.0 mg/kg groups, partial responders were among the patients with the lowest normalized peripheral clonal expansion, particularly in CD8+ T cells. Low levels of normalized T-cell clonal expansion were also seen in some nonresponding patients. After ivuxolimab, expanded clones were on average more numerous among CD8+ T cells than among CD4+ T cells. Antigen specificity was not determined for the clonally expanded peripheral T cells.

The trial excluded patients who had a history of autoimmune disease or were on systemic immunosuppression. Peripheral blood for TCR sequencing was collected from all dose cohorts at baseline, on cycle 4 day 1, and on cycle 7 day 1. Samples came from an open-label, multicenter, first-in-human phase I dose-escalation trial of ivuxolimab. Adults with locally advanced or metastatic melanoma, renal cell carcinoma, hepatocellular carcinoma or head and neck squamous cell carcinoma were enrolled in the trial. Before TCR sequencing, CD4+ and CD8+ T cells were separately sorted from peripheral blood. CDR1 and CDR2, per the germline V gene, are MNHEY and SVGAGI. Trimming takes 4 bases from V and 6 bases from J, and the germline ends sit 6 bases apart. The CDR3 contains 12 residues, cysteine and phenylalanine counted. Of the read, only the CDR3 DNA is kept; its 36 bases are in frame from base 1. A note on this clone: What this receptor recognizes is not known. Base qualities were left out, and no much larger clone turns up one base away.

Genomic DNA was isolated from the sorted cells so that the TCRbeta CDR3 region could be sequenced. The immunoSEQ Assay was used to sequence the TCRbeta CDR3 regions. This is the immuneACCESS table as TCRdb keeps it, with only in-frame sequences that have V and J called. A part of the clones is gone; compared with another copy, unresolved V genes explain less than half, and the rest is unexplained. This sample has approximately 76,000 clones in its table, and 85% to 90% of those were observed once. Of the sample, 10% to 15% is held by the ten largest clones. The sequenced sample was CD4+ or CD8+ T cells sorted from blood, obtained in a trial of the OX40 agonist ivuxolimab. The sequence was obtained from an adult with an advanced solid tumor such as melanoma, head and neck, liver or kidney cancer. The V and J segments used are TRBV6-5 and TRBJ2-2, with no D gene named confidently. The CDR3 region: CASSWVAGELFF. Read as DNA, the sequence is TGTGCCAGCAGTTGGGTAGCCGGGGAGCTGTTTTTT.